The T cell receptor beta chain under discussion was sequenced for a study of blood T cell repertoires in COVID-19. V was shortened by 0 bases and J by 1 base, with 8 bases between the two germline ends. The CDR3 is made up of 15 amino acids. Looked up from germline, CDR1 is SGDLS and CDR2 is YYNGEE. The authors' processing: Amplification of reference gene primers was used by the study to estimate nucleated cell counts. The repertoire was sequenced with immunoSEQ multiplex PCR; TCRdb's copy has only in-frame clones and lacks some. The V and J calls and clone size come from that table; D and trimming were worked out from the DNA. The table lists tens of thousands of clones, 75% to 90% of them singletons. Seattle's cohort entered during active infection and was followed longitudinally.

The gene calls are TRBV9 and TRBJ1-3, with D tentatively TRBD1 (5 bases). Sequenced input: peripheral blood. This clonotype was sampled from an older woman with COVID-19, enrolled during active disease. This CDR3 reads CASSVGGVSGNTIYF. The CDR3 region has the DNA TGTGCCAGCAGCGTAGGGGGGGTGTCTGGAAACACCATATATTTT.